This T cell receptor (beta chain) was captured in a study of neurological immune-mediated disorders. This clonotype was picked up many times. Time point of the sample: technical triplicate 3. The unsorted libraries were prepared from 2 million PBMCs (stored at -80 C). The cDNA was synthesized by means of template-switch 5'RACE, which was carried out with 10-nucleotide random UMIs. TCRdb independently ran MiXCR on the 5' RACE reads; one entry per CDR3 protein. The sample has about 42,000 distinct CDR3 sequences; roughly 21% are singletons. The germline gives CDR1 SGHDT, CDR2 YYEEEE. The CDR3 length is 14 residues. V dropped 0 bases and J dropped 12; count of bases not matched to a gene: 8.

The chain is built from TRBV5-6 and TRBJ2-1; 8 nucleotides align to TRBD1. This clonotype was obtained from a man aged 55 to 70 with HTLV-1-associated myelopathy (HAM/TSP). Source material: PBMCs. The CDR3 region has the DNA TGTGCCAGCAGCTTGGCAGGGGGCGCAGAAAGGCAGTTCTTC. The encoded protein is CASSLAGGAERQFF.